This is a list of T cell receptor beta chains from one sample in a study of CD8 T cells in ankylosing spondylitis. TCRdb processed the 5' RACE reads anew with MiXCR; each CDR3 protein has one entry. The repertoire holds around 770,000 distinct CDR3 sequences, around 11% seen once, with about 0.5% in the top ten. The sequenced sample was blood, either unsorted or a sorted T cell fraction (not recorded which). The receptor set was obtained from a male donor with ankylosing spondylitis. The conserved cysteine and the conserved F or W are not part of the CDR3 here.

TRBV7-9,ASSYRTGQGPGYT
TRBV20-1,SAPDREGSEQY
TRBV12-3/TRBV12-4,ASRSLTATDTQY
TRBV7-3,ASSALGNTEAF
TRBV5-1,ASKAAETQY
TRBV20-1,SPGGGSGYT
TRBV20-1,SAREWGLSPEGEQF
TRBV20-1,SARDRTRGAYEQY
TRBV7-2,ASSLKGAGNQPQH
TRBV7-3,ASSLRATGTSGVINEQF
TRBV9,ASSVADIDYEQY